This T cell receptor beta chain was observed in a study of response to subunit inactivated influenza vaccine. TCRdb itself ran the RT-PCR reads through MiXCR, one entry per CDR3 protein. The sample lists about 520,000 distinct CDR3 sequences; over 25% were seen once. Concerning this clonotype itself: Its specificity is not known.

Germline V gene data show CDR1 as SGHAT and CDR2 as FQNNGV. CDR3 length: 16 amino acids. Trimming cost V 1 base and J 7 bases, with 16 bases left between them. Study-wide results and limits: Authors suggested seasonal influenza vaccinations each recruit few new T cells.

The TCR was taken from a man in his fifties who received an inactivated influenza vaccine. Here the sequenced sample was CD4+ T cells sorted from PBMCs, taken around 5 days after vaccination. This chain uses TRBV11-2 with TRBJ1-4, with D maybe TRBD1 (6 bases). CDR3 bases: TGTGCCAGCAGCTTAGTACCCCCAGGGGCCGGTGAAAAACTGTTTTTT. It yields the protein CASSLVPPGAGEKLFF.